The 14 T cell receptor beta chains below all came from one sample that was sequenced in a study of blood T cell repertoires in COVID-19. Clones were sequenced by immunoSEQ multiplex PCR, and TCRdb holds only the in-frame ones, with some missing. There are roughly 150,000 clones in the sample; 75% to 90% occur only once, and more than 2% lies in the top ten. Sequenced: peripheral blood. Every receptor here comes from a woman between 65 and 79 years old with acute or convalescent COVID-19.

This clone turned up a few times. This chain connects TRBV28 to TRBJ2-1; 9 bases match TRBD1. This CDR3 comprises 15 residues. Per the germline V gene, CDR1 is MDHEN and CDR2 is SYDVKM. Trimming at V came to 6 bases and at J to 5 bases, leaving 8 bases not matched to a gene. CDR3 nucleotides: TGTGCCAGCAGCCTGACAGGGGGGGAACACAATGAGCAGTTCTTC. Protein: CASSLTGGEHNEQFF.

The chain recombines TRBV19 with TRBJ1-5, with no clear D. V dropped 6 bases and J dropped 7 bases, with 10 bases sitting between them. Looked up from germline, CDR1 is LNHDA and CDR2 is SQIVND (reference sequence). The CDR3 consists of 12 residues. For the CDR3, the DNA is TGTGCCAGTAGCTTATTGGGCCAGCCCCAGCATTTT. Its protein is CASSLLGQPQHF.

This clone was found once. This sequence joins TRBV13 and TRBJ2-1, with D perhaps matching TRBD2 (6 bases). Trimming left V 5 bases short and J 5 bases short, with 19 bases between. The CDR3 is made up of 16 amino acids. Germline V lookup: CDR1 PRHDT, CDR2 FYEKMQ (reference sequence). The CDR3 region is CASSSLAWGRNNEQFF. Written as DNA, the CDR3 is TGTGCCAGCAGCAGCTTGGCGTGGGGGAGGAACAATGAGCAGTTCTTC.

The CDR3, as DNA: TGTGCCAGCAGTGCTACTTCCCGGGGGGCGGGAACCGGGGAGCTGTTTTTT. Translating it yields CASSATSRGAGTGELFF. The V and J genes are TRBV9 and TRBJ2-2; tentative D call: TRBD2 (7 bases). The germline V gene encodes CDR1 SGDLS and CDR2 YYNGEE. V gave up 5 bases and J gave up 5 bases, with 22 bases separating them. The CDR3 runs to 17 residues.

The chain has TRBV10-3 and TRBJ1-1; TRBD1 might be the D (5 bases). The length of the CDR3 is 16 residues. Per the germline V gene, CDR1 is ENHRY and CDR2 is SYGVKD. Trimming took off 0 bases at V and 2 bases at J, with 13 bases between the two ends. The CDR3, as DNA: TGTGCCATCAGTGAGTCGAGCCGGAGGGGAAACACTGAAGCTTTCTTT. Translating it yields CAISESSRRGNTEAFF.

This clone came up a few times. This rearrangement joins TRBV18 to TRBJ1-5; 10 bases are shared with TRBD1. The ends lost 5 bases at V and 6 bases at J; junction bases unmatched: 4. The CDR3 is 14 residues long. CDR1 and CDR2 (germline): KGHSH, LQKENI. CDR3 in amino acids: CASSKDRGSQPQHF. In DNA form, the CDR3 reads TGTGCCAGCTCAAAGGACAGGGGGAGTCAGCCCCAGCATTTT.

The chain combines TRBV5-5 with TRBJ2-7; a weak D match, TRBD1 (6 bases). V dropped 0 bases and J dropped 3 bases, with 13 bases sitting between them. The CDR3 loop spans 15 amino acids. CDR1 is SGHKS, CDR2 YYEKEE, per germline (reference sequence). CDR3 amino acids: CASSLEGGGGYEQYF. The CDR3 bases are TGTGCCAGCAGCTTGGAAGGGGGTGGAGGCTACGAGCAGTACTTC. The full variable domain, rest sourced from reference TRBV5-5 and TRBJ2-7, is DAGVTQSPTHLIKTRGQQVTLRCSPISGHKSVSWYQQVLGQGPQFIFQYYEKEERGRGNFPDRFSARQFPNYSSELNVNALLLGDSALYLCASSLEGGGGYEQYFGPGTRLTVT.

V and J are TRBV5-1 and TRBJ2-5; D might be TRBD1 (5 bases). Trimming shortened V by 5 bases and J by 2 bases, and 10 bases separated the two germline ends. The CDR3 is 13 residues long. In germline, CDR1 is SGHRS, CDR2 YFSETQ. CDR3 loop: CASSPRQQETQYF. The CDR3 bases are TGCGCCAGCAGTCCCCGACAGCAAGAGACCCAGTACTTC.

This clone was counted a single time. Other nucleotide sequences in the sample specify the same CDR3. The gene calls are TRBV6-6 and TRBJ1-1; D might be TRBD1 (6 bases). The CDR3 runs 14 residues. Trimming took off 2 bases at V and 0 bases at J, with 7 bases between the two ends. Germline V gives CDR1 MNHNY, CDR2 SVGAGI (reference sequence). CDR3 residues: CASSYGQLNTEAFF. CDR3 DNA sequence: TGTGCCAGCAGTTACGGACAGTTGAACACTGAAGCTTTCTTT.

The genes are TRBV10-3 and TRBJ2-7, with D perhaps matching TRBD2 (6 bases). The CDR3 extends over 12 amino acids. CDR1 ENHRY and CDR2 SYGVKD come from the germline V gene. V was cut by 4 bases and J by 5 bases, with 9 bases left in between. The DNA of the CDR3 is TGTGCCATCAGTGTTGGAGGGGACGAGCAGTACTTC. It translates to CAISVGGDEQYF.

The chain joins TRBV19 to TRBJ2-1, with 12 bases that match TRBD2. Trimming took 3 bases from V and 4 from J; bases not matched to a gene: 1. The germline gives CDR1 LNHDA, CDR2 SQIVND (reference sequence). CDR3 size: 15 residues. The CDR3 reads CASSITSGRYNEQFF. The CDR3 region has the DNA TGTGCCAGTAGTATCACTAGCGGGAGGTACAATGAGCAGTTCTTC.

The chain links TRBV10-1 to TRBJ1-2; 8 bases are shared with TRBD1. Germline-derived CDR1 and CDR2 are WNHNN and SYGVQD (reference sequence). The CDR3 loop spans 21 amino acids. The trim removed 0 bases at V and 4 bases at J, leaving 22 bases unmatched. CDR3 in amino acids: CASSESRGSDREGLGSYGYTF. CDR3 in DNA: TGCGCCAGCAGTGAGTCTCGAGGTTCGGACAGGGAAGGATTGGGGAGCTATGGCTACACCTTC.

The gene calls are TRBV10-2 and TRBJ1-6; 7 bases map to TRBD1. J was trimmed by 9 bases and V by 6 bases; bases with no gene match: 11. Germline V CDR1 and CDR2: WSHSY, SAAADI. The CDR3 has 15 amino acids. The CDR3 protein is CASRSGTVGPSPLHF. DNA of the CDR3: TGCGCCAGCAGGTCGGGGACAGTTGGTCCTTCACCCCTCCACTTT.

The rearrangement joins TRBV6-1 to TRBJ2-3, with 8 bases that match TRBD2. V dropped 1 base and J dropped 4; count of bases not matched to a gene: 4. The CDR3 is 15 amino acids. From germline, CDR1 is MNHNS and CDR2 SASEGT. CDR3 region: CASSEGAGGSDTQYF. CDR3 nucleotide sequence: TGTGCCAGCAGTGAAGGGGCGGGGGGTTCAGATACGCAGTATTTT.